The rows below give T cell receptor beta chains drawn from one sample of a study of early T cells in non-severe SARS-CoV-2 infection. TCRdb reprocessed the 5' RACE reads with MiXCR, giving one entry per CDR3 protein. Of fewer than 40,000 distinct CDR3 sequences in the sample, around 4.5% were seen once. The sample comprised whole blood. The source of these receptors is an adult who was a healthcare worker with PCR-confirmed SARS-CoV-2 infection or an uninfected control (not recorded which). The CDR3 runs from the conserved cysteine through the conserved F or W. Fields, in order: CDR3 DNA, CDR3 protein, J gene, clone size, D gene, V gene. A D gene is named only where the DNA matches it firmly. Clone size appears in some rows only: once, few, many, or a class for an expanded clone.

TGTGCCAGCAGCCACTCAAATCCTGGACAGCAAGAGACCCAGTACTTC | CASSHSNPGQQETQYF | TRBJ2-5 | few | - | TRBV3-1
TGTGCCACCAGCAGATTCTCGGCGGGACCGATGAATACCCGCTCTGGAAACACCATATATTTT | CATSRFSAGPMNTRSGNTIYF | TRBJ1-3 | many | - | TRBV15
TGCGCCAGCAGCTCCGGGACAGGGGGCTATGGCTACACCTTC | CASSSGTGGYGYTF | TRBJ1-2 | many | TRBD1 | TRBV5-1
TGTGCCAGCAGTTGGTTAGTCCCAAACCCTCAGCCCCAGCATTTT | CASSWLVPNPQPQHF | TRBJ1-5 | many | - | TRBV12-3/TRBV12-4
TGTGCCAGCAAAGAAAGCGGGGGGGCAGGAGATACGCAGTATTTT | CASKESGGAGDTQYF | TRBJ2-3 | many | TRBD2 | TRBV7-2
TGCAGTGTTACAGATCCGAGCGGGGCCAGGGAGACCCAGTACTTC | CSVTDPSGARETQYF | TRBJ2-5 | few | TRBD2 | TRBV20-1
TGTGCTGGGGGGAAGAGGGGGGATTCCAATGAGCAGTTCTTC | CAGGKRGDSNEQFF | TRBJ2-1 | - | - | TRBV7-2
TGCGCCAGCAGCTTGTGGGAAGCCTACGAGCAGTACTTC | CASSLWEAYEQYF | TRBJ2-7 | large | - | TRBV5-1
TGCAGCGTTTCACTAGCGAGCAACCGCTACGAGCAGTACTTC | CSVSLASNRYEQYF | TRBJ2-7 | - | TRBD2 | TRBV29-1
TGTGCCAGCAGCCAGCTTGACAGGGGGCAGCGGTACTTC | CASSQLDRGQRYF | TRBJ2-7 | many | TRBD1 | TRBV14
TGTGCCAGCAGCTATCAGGGAAGCAGTCAGCCCCAGCATTTT | CASSYQGSSQPQHF | TRBJ1-5 | many | - | TRBV5-5
TGTGCCAGCAGCTTAGCTCCGGCGGCGGGTCAGAATGAGCAGTTCTTC | CASSLAPAAGQNEQFF | TRBJ2-1 | many | - | TRBV7-6
TGTGCCAGCTCAGGGGACAGCTGGAACTATGGCTACACCTTC | CASSGDSWNYGYTF | TRBJ1-2 | - | TRBD1 | TRBV18
TGTGCCAGCAGCCAACCCGAAGGCGGGGGTCGGCAAGAGACCCAGTACTTC | CASSQPEGGGRQETQYF | TRBJ2-5 | many | TRBD2 | TRBV3-1
TGTGCCAGCAGCGTAGAGCTGAACACCGGGGAGCTGTTTTTT | CASSVELNTGELFF | TRBJ2-2 | many | - | TRBV9
TGTGCCAGCAGCCAAGAAAACCGTGGCGCTGAAGCTTTCTTT | CASSQENRGAEAFF | TRBJ1-1 | - | - | TRBV3-1
TGTGCCAGCAGCCCCCGGCCCGGGGGTGAGCAGTTCTTC | CASSPRPGGEQFF | TRBJ2-1 | many | - | TRBV7-2
TGTGCCAGCAGCGCCGGAGAGACCCAGTACTTC | CASSAGETQYF | TRBJ2-5 | many | - | TRBV11-1
TGCGCCAGCAGCGGGGGACAGCCCAATGAAAAACTGTTTTTT | CASSGGQPNEKLFF | TRBJ1-4 | many | TRBD1 | TRBV5-1
TGTGCCAGTAGTTCGGGACTAGCGGGAGGGACCCTACACGATGAGCAGTTCTTC | CASSSGLAGGTLHDEQFF | TRBJ2-1 | many | TRBD2 | TRBV19
TGTGCCAGCAGTCTGCGGGGACAGGGGTATGGAAACACCATATATTTT | CASSLRGQGYGNTIYF | TRBJ1-3 | many | TRBD1 | TRBV2
TGTGCCATCAGTGAGTCGATCCTCAGCAGCCAGAACACCGGGGAGCTGTTTTTT | CAISESILSSQNTGELFF | TRBJ2-2 | many | - | TRBV10-3
TGTGCCAGCAGCCAATCGGTCTGGATAAGCACAGATACGCAGTATTTT | CASSQSVWISTDTQYF | TRBJ2-3 | many | - | TRBV3-1
TGCGCCAGCAGCTTACAGAGCTCCTACAATGAGCAGTTCTTC | CASSLQSSYNEQFF | TRBJ2-1 | few | - | TRBV5-1
TGCAGTGCTAGAGATCTCCGGGGGAACTATGGCTACACCTTC | CSARDLRGNYGYTF | TRBJ1-2 | many | - | TRBV20-1
TGTGCCAGCCGACAGGGGGGGAACACTGAAGCTTTCTTT | CASRQGGNTEAFF | TRBJ1-1 | many | TRBD1 | TRBV7-3
TGTGCCAGCACCCGACAGGGCGACAGCTCCTACGAGCAGTACTTC | CASTRQGDSSYEQYF | TRBJ2-7 | many | TRBD1 | TRBV6-2/TRBV6-3
TGTGCCAGCAGCTTTCCCTTATACGGGGACTTGGACTATGGCTACACCTTC | CASSFPLYGDLDYGYTF | TRBJ1-2 | many | - | TRBV7-2
TGTGCCAGCAGCTTAAGTCCTAGCGGGAGAGAAGAGCAGTACTTC | CASSLSPSGREEQYF | TRBJ2-7 | many | TRBD2 | TRBV7-3
TGTGCCAGCAGCCCTGGGGCATTTGACGGCTATGGCTACACCTTC | CASSPGAFDGYGYTF | TRBJ1-2 | many | - | TRBV14
TGTGCCACCAGCAGAGATTTGAGGCCCGGGGAGCTGTTTTTT | CATSRDLRPGELFF | TRBJ2-2 | many | - | TRBV15
TGTGCCAGCAGCCCGTCCCGGGACAGGGGGGAAGATTACGAGCAGTACTTC | CASSPSRDRGEDYEQYF | TRBJ2-7 | many | TRBD1 | TRBV3-1